Below, one T cell receptor (beta chain) is given with its context. The treatment denotes: some 20 received Ad26.COV2.S at low or high dose, single or two shots; about 5 received placebo; per-sample allocation not given. Sampling took place 63 days after the first vaccine or placebo injection. This record belongs to a study of Ad26.COV2.S vaccination and SARS-CoV-2 variants. Study background: The donor was enrolled in the Ad26.COV2.S arm of the COV1001 trial.

Germline loops: CDR1 MNHEY, CDR2 SMNVEV (reference sequence). The CDR3 has 17 amino acids. V was clipped by 9 bases and J by 5 bases; unmatched bases: 18. Produced via immunoSEQ multiplex PCR; TCRdb's table is partial and in-frame only. The sample includes about 440,000 clones, less than 95% of them seen just once. Sequencing was performed on peripheral blood, taken in a trial of Ad26.COV2.S vaccine versus placebo. This sequence was found in a person between 18 and 60 years old who received the Ad26.COV2.S COVID-19 vaccine or a placebo. The J gene is TRBJ2-5, the V gene TRBV27, with 10 bases matching TRBD2. DNA for the CDR3: TGTGCCAGTAGACACCGAGGGCTAGCGGGAGCCCAGGAGACCCAGTACTTC. Protein sequence: CASRHRGLAGAQETQYF.